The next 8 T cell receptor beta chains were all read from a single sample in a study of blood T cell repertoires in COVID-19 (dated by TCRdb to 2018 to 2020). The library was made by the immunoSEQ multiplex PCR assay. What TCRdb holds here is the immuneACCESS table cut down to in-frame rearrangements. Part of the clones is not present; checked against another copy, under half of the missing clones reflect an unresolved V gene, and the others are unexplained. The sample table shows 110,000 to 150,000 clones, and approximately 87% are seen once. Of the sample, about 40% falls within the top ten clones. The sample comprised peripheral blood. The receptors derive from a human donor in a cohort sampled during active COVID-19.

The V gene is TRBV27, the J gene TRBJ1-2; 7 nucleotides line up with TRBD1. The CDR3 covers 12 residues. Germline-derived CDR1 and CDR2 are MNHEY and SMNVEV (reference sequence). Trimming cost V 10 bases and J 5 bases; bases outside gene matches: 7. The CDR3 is CATRQGWYGYTF. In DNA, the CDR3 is TGTGCCACCCGACAGGGCTGGTATGGCTACACCTTC.

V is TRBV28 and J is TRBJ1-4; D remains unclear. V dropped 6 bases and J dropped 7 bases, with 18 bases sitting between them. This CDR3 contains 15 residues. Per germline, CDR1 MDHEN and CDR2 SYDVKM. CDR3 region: CASRTQYLTGEKLFF. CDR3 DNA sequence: TGTGCCAGCAGAACTCAATACCTCACCGGTGAAAAACTGTTTTTT.

Here the CDR3 DNA reads TGTGCCAGTAGTATTGGGCAGGCGGGAGCCCAGCATTTT. Amino acids: CASSIGQAGAQHF. The chain carries TRBV19 and TRBJ1-5; D is unresolved. This CDR3 contains 13 residues. The V gene lost 3 bases and the J gene lost 11 bases, with 14 bases spanning the gap. Germline V gene sequence: CDR1 LNHDA, CDR2 SQIVND (reference sequence).

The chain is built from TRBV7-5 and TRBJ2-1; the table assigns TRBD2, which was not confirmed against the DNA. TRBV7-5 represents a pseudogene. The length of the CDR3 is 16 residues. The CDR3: CARSPCRPSSYNEQFF. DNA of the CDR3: TGTGCCAGAAGCCCCTGTCGGCCTAGCTCCTACAATGAGCAGTTCTTC.

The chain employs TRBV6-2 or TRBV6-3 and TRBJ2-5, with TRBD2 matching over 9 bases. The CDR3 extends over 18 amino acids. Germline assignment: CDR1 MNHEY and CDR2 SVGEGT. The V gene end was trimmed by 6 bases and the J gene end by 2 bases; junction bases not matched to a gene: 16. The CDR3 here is CASSLTLGGGAFQETQYF. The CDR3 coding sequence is TGTGCCAGCAGCCTTACATTGGGCGGGGGGGCGTTTCAAGAGACCCAGTACTTC.

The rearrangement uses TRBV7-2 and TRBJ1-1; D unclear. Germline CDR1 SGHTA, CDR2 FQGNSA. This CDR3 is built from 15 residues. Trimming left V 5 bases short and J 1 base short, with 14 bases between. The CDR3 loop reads CASSKAGSGNTEAFF. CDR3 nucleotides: TGTGCCAGCAGCAAAGCCGGGAGTGGGAACACTGAAGCTTTCTTT.

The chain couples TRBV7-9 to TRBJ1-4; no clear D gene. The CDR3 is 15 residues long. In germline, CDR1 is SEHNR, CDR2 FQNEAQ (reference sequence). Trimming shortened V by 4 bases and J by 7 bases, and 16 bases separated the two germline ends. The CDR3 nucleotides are TGTGCCAGCAGCTACGCGGCGGGATTTTCTGAAAAACTGTTTTTT. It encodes CASSYAAGFSEKLFF.

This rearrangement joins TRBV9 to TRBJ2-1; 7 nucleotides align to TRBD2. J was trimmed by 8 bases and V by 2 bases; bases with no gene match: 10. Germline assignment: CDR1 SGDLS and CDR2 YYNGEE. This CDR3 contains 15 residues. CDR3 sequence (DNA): TGTGCCAGCAGCGTCAAGGCTAGCGGCGGGGATGAGCAGTTCTTC. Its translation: CASSVKASGGDEQFF.